Listed below are T cell receptor beta chains from one sample, sequenced in a study of cytomegalovirus exposure and HLA in healthy donors. Assay: immunoSEQ multiplex PCR; the TCRdb copy retains only in-frame clones and omits some. There are 100,000 to 150,000 clones in the sample; around three quarters occur only once, and over 2% lies in the top ten. Material for sequencing was PBMCs. The receptors shown here come from a woman in her sixties or seventies in good health and CMV-seropositive. The CDR3 runs from the conserved cysteine through the conserved F or W. D genes are given only for firm matches. Expanded clones get a size class; other rows say once, few or many, or leave the size out.

j_call clone_size d_call v_call cdr3_aa cdr3_nt
TRBJ2-7 - TRBD1 TRBV7-2 CASSFKFRDRDEQYF TGTGCCAGCAGCTTCAAGTTTAGGGACAGGGACGAGCAGTACTTC
TRBJ1-1 once TRBD1 TRBV10-1 CASSMTGIGDTEAFF TGCGCCAGCAGTATGACAGGGATTGGGGACACTGAAGCTTTCTTT
TRBJ2-2 once - TRBV18 CASSPPWRGSTGELFF TGTGCCAGCTCACCACCGTGGCGGGGAAGCACCGGGGAGCTGTTTTTT
TRBJ2-3 few - TRBV5-4 CASSLGALLSTDTQYF TGTGCCAGCAGCTTGGGGGCACTCCTTAGCACAGATACGCAGTATTTT
TRBJ2-7 - - TRBV10-2 CATLARSYEQYF TGCGCCACCCTCGCGCGCTCCTACGAGCAGTACTTC
TRBJ1-1 few - TRBV18 CASSRQDTEAFF TGTGCCAGCTCAAGACAGGACACTGAAGCTTTCTTT
TRBJ2-2 - TRBD2 TRBV10-2 CASSAGALARAGELFF TGCGCCAGCAGCGCGGGAGCCCTAGCACGCGCCGGGGAGCTGTTTTTT
TRBJ2-7 - - TRBV27 CASSLRGPRYEQYF TGTGCCAGCAGTTTACGCGGGCCCCGCTACGAGCAGTACTTC
TRBJ1-1 - - TRBV18 CASSPSHRENTEAFF TGTGCCAGCTCACCCAGCCACCGGGAGAACACTGAAGCTTTCTTT
TRBJ1-3 - TRBD1 TRBV6-5 CASSSDRGYSGNTIYF TGTGCCAGCAGTTCGGACAGGGGGTATTCTGGAAACACCATATATTTT
TRBJ2-1 once TRBD2 TRBV7-6 CASSFSGGVYNEQFF TGTGCCAGCAGCTTTAGCGGGGGGGTTTACAATGAGCAGTTCTTC
TRBJ2-3 - - TRBV21-1 CASSTLCSTDTQYF TGTGCCAGCAGCACACTTTGTAGCACAGATACGCAGTATTTT
TRBJ1-6 - - TRBV19 CASSGSVAPGSPLHF TGTGCCAGTAGTGGCAGTGTGGCTCCAGGATCACCCCTCCACTTT
TRBJ2-2 - - TRBV5-1 CASRSGTNTGELFF TGCGCCAGCAGGTCCGGGACGAACACCGGGGAGCTGTTTTTT
TRBJ2-3 - TRBD1 TRBV7-7 CASSFGQGAQDTQYF TGTGCCAGCAGCTTTGGACAGGGGGCCCAAGATACGCAGTATTTT
TRBJ2-6 - - TRBV2 CASSEEGTGANVLTF TGTGCCAGCAGTGAAGAGGGGACTGGGGCCAACGTCCTGACTTTC
TRBJ1-4 few TRBD1 TRBV7-9 CASSRGQEQEKLFF TGTGCCAGCAGCCGTGGACAGGAACAAGAAAAACTGTTTTTT
TRBJ1-5 - - TRBV10-2 CASNSAGTLVRNQPQHF TGCGCCAGCAACTCCGCTGGGACACTCGTCCGCAATCAGCCCCAGCATTTT
TRBJ2-7 - - TRBV5-4 CASSLAPTGSYEQYF TGTGCCAGCAGCTTGGCTCCCACCGGGTCCTACGAGCAGTACTTC
TRBJ2-4 - - TRBV5-1 CASSLKAGVLQNIQYF TGCGCCAGCAGCCTAAAGGCCGGGGTTCTCCAAAACATTCAGTACTTC
TRBJ1-1 - - TRBV6-6 CASSRKGIGNTEAFF TGTGCCAGCAGTCGGAAGGGGATTGGAAACACTGAAGCTTTCTTT
TRBJ1-1 - - TRBV18 CASSPSISANTEAFF TGTGCCAGCTCACCATCTATTTCTGCGAACACTGAAGCTTTCTTT
TRBJ2-5 - - TRBV28 CASEAGQEETQYF TGTGCCAGCGAGGCGGGTCAGGAAGAGACCCAGTACTTC
TRBJ1-3 - TRBD1 TRBV9 CASSAPDRVTAIYF TGTGCCAGCAGCGCACCGGACAGGGTAACGGCCATATATTTT
TRBJ1-6 - TRBD1 TRBV27 CASSAGTASSYNSPLHF TGTGCCAGCAGCGCAGGGACAGCCAGCTCCTATAATTCACCCCTCCACTTT
TRBJ1-1 - - TRBV5-4 CASSPGTTHKRAFF TGTGCCAGCAGCCCAGGGACTACCCATAAGCGGGCTTTCTTT
TRBJ2-7 few - TRBV19 CASSITGMMSYEQYF TGTGCCAGTAGTATAACGGGGATGATGTCCTACGAGCAGTACTTC
TRBJ2-3 - - TRBV7-3 CASTFLTRRRQYF TGTGCCAGCACCTTTCTGACCCGGAGACGGCAGTATTTT
TRBJ2-5 - TRBD2 TRBV15 CATISSGQETQYF TGTGCCACCATATCTAGCGGTCAAGAGACCCAGTACTTC
TRBJ2-4 few - TRBV10-3 CAISAAGENIQYF TGTGCCATCAGTGCTGCCGGGGAGAACATTCAGTACTTC
TRBJ1-5 - - TRBV7-9 CASSFGTGDEMPQHF TGTGCCAGCAGCTTCGGGACGGGAGATGAGATGCCCCAGCATTTT
TRBJ2-5 - TRBD2 TRBV7-3 CASSRGGETQYF TGTGCCAGCAGCCGCGGGGGGGAGACCCAGTACTTC
TRBJ1-5 - - TRBV2 CASSEGAAGPQHF TGTGCCAGCAGTGAGGGGGCTGCCGGGCCCCAGCATTTT
TRBJ2-5 - TRBD2 TRBV14 CASSPGEGETQYF TGTGCCAGCAGCCCCGGGGAGGGAGAGACCCAGTACTTC
TRBJ1-5 - - TRBV6-6 CASSYRVIGNQPQHF TGTGCCAGCAGTTACCGGGTAATTGGAAATCAGCCCCAGCATTTT
TRBJ2-7 - TRBD1 TRBV9 CASSVGRTGGSYEQYF TGTGCCAGCAGCGTAGGCAGAACAGGGGGTTCCTACGAGCAGTACTTC
TRBJ2-7 - - TRBV6-5 CASSPGNKPYEQYF TGTGCCAGCAGTCCCGGGAACAAACCCTACGAGCAGTACTTC
TRBJ1-1 - - TRBV5-5 CAGGVDLNTEAFF TGTGCCGGCGGGGTAGATCTGAACACTGAAGCTTTCTTT
TRBJ1-1 - TRBD1 TRBV18 CASSRRTGWNTEAFF TGTGCCAGCTCACGGAGGACAGGTTGGAACACTGAAGCTTTCTTT
TRBJ1-2 few - TRBV6-1 CASTRVRGYGYTF TGTGCCAGCACGAGGGTAAGAGGCTACGGCTACACCTTC
TRBJ1-2 few TRBD1 TRBV7-8 CASSLSSTGTANYGYTF TGTGCCAGCAGCTTATCCTCCACCGGGACAGCTAACTATGGCTACACCTTC
TRBJ1-1 - - TRBV5-6 CASSLGGEAFF TGTGCCAGCAGCTTGGGCGGTGAAGCTTTCTTT
TRBJ1-2 - TRBD1 TRBV7-8 CASSWGQGGYGYTF TGTGCCAGCAGCTGGGGACAGGGTGGATATGGCTACACCTTC
TRBJ2-7 - TRBD2 TRBV7-6 CASSPRTSGDIEQYF TGTGCCAGCAGCCCCCGGACTAGCGGGGATATCGAGCAGTACTTC
TRBJ2-7 once TRBD2 TRBV15 CATSSAGGTSGPYEQYF TGTGCCACCAGCAGCGCCGGGGGGACTAGCGGGCCCTACGAGCAGTACTTC
TRBJ1-5 - TRBD1 TRBV7-9 CASSLIQGATTDQPQHF TGTGCCAGCAGCTTGATACAGGGGGCTACGACCGATCAGCCCCAGCATTTT
TRBJ2-5 once TRBD1 TRBV7-7 CASTVQGEDQETQYF TGTGCTAGCACCGTACAGGGGGAAGACCAAGAGACCCAGTACTTC
TRBJ1-1 - - TRBV2 CASRDQQGRAEAFF TGTGCCAGCAGGGATCAACAGGGCAGGGCTGAAGCTTTCTTT
TRBJ2-7 - TRBD2 TRBV10-3 CAIMTGGGLYEQYF TGTGCCATCATGACGGGCGGGGGTCTTTACGAGCAGTACTTC
TRBJ2-3 - TRBD2 TRBV11-3 CASSSRTAGGRGTDTQYF TGTGCCAGCAGCTCCCGGACAGCGGGGGGGCGTGGCACAGATACGCAGTATTTT
TRBJ1-2 - TRBD1 TRBV6-5 CASSRDRGGYGYTF TGTGCCAGCAGCCGGGACAGGGGAGGGTATGGCTACACCTTC
TRBJ2-5 - TRBD1 TRBV2 CASSGDRGTKTQYF TGTGCCAGCAGTGGGGACAGGGGTACGAAGACCCAGTACTTC
TRBJ1-1 - TRBD1 TRBV4-1 CASSPPRWDSLMNTEAFF TGCGCCAGCAGCCCTCCGAGGTGGGACAGCCTCATGAACACTGAAGCTTTCTTT
TRBJ1-2 - - TRBV28 CAIRLSNYGYTF TGTGCCATCCGACTCTCCAACTATGGCTACACCTTC
TRBJ1-4 few - TRBV6-5 CASSYLGQPNEKLFF TGTGCCAGCAGTTACCTCGGACAGCCGAATGAAAAACTGTTTTTT